This entry features one TCR beta chain sequence. CDR1 ENHRY and CDR2 SYGVKD come from the germline V gene. With 6 bases removed from V and 1 base from J, the gap between germline ends came to 16 bases. The CDR3 has 17 residues. The data derive from a study of radiotherapy plus CTLA-4 blockade in lung cancer. The data were produced by immunoSEQ multiplex PCR, yet TCRdb's version contains in-frame clones alone and is incomplete. There are 85,000 to 100,000 clones in the sample; 70% to 90% occur only once, and over 15% lies in the top ten. The chain has TRBV10-3 and TRBJ1-6, with a tentative D call TRBD1 (6 bases). This receptor was obtained from a human donor with non-small cell lung cancer that progressed on radiotherapy plus ipilimumab. The sample in question was peripheral blood, obtained from a patient treated with radiotherapy plus ipilimumab. The CDR3 loop reads CAIREEQGGSYNSPLHF. Written as DNA, the CDR3 is TGTGCCATCAGAGAGGAACAGGGTGGGTCCTATAATTCACCCCTCCACTTT.